Included here is one TCR beta chain sequence, with context. Its matching antigen is unknown. Between the trimmed V and J ends, which lost 0 bases and 3 bases, there was a span of 9 bases. Looked up from germline, CDR1 is LNHNV and CDR2 is YYDKDF (reference sequence). This CDR3 region has 14 residues. This entry comes from a study of CD8+ T cells in alopecia areata. In the study overall: The study gave treated patients oral tofacitinib at 5 to 10 mg twice daily. Study-wide results and limits: Lesional scalp, notably in alopecia totalis/universalis, had clonality above that of normal scalp.

Following extraction, RNA underwent reverse transcription to cDNA, which served as the sequencing template. TCRdb's copy holds only in-frame clones and misses some; the assay was immunoSEQ multiplex PCR. The table shows 200,000 to 250,000 clones, with around 67% occurring only once. Peripheral blood samples and lesional scalp punch biopsies were obtained from alopecia areata patients. The sorting of PBMCs gave CD4+ and CD8+ T cells. The sample was CD4+ T cells sorted from blood, taken at week 0. The genes are TRBV15 and TRBJ2-7; D remains unclear. The sequence was collected from a human donor with alopecia areata. The CDR3 DNA reads as TGTGCCACCAGCAGAGATCAACAAAACTACGAGCAGTACTTC. It translates to CATSRDQQNYEQYF.